A selection of T cell receptor beta chains follows, all from one sample in a study of tumor and adjacent non-tumor tissue in lung cancer. MiXCR, run by TCRdb on the multiplex PCR reads, gives a single entry per CDR3 protein. The table has around 200,000 distinct CDR3 sequences, about 71% seen once. Sequencing input: lung tumor tissue. These receptors were obtained from a man aged 55-75 years with non-small cell lung cancer. Both conserved end residues are trimmed from each CDR3.

CDR3aa	v_gene	j_gene
ASGTQDGLEKLF	TRBV6-2/TRBV6-3	TRBJ1-4
SAPTGGGYNEQF	TRBV20-1	TRBJ2-1
ASRPIGGWETQY	TRBV11-3	TRBJ2-5
ASSSHTGAKNIQY	TRBV7-2	TRBJ2-4
ASSYGVGISGANVLT	TRBV6-5	TRBJ2-6
SAIVDTGINNEQF	TRBV20-1	TRBJ2-1
ANKRAGELF	TRBV6-6	TRBJ2-2
VSSPNPGLAASTGELF	TRBV12-3/TRBV12-4	TRBJ2-2
SAPGLSGVGEQF	TRBV20-1	TRBJ2-1
SDLGGAGEAF	TRBV29-1	TRBJ1-1
ASRRDDTDTQY	TRBV6-6	TRBJ2-3
SARSREKKNDQF	TRBV20-1	TRBJ2-1
SVRVGSRQVL	TRBV29-1	TRBJ1-1
VSSPAGGAYNEQF	TRBV11-2	TRBJ2-1
SLSRQNTEAF	TRBV29-1	TRBJ1-1
VSSQDRGFRPHEQY	TRBV4-2	TRBJ2-7
SVRLAEETQY	TRBV29-1	TRBJ2-5
SARDPISPYNSPLH	TRBV20-1	TRBJ1-6
ASSDSRTETQY	TRBV6-4	TRBJ2-3
ASGNWGVTRYEQY	TRBV6-5	TRBJ2-7
ASSPGTVIEAF	TRBV6-2/TRBV6-3	TRBJ1-1
ASRNSGNSYEQY	TRBV12-3/TRBV12-4	TRBJ2-7
SARRGLGNTEAF	TRBV20-1	TRBJ1-1
ASSGYGVRTGELF	TRBV9	TRBJ2-2